Listed here is a single TCR beta chain. Using immunoSEQ multiplex PCR, the repertoire was profiled, and TCRdb retains in-frame clones only, with some absent. The repertoire holds tens of thousands of clones, almost 85% seen once, with roughly 8.7% in the top ten. Unmatched junction bases numbered 0, after V lost 0 bases and J lost 6 bases. The CDR3 covers 15 residues. CDR1 is MRHNA and CDR2 is SNTAGT in the germline V gene. The sample comes from a study of blood T cell repertoires in COVID-19. The source of this sequence is an elderly woman with acute or convalescent COVID-19. The source material was peripheral blood. This chain uses TRBV6-4 with TRBJ2-1, with 12 bases that match TRBD2. Written as DNA, the CDR3 is TGTGCCAGCAGTGACTCGACTAGCGGGAGCAATGAGCAGTTCTTC. Its translation: CASSDSTSGSNEQFF.